This T cell receptor (beta chain) was captured by sequencing in a study of OX40 agonist ivuxolimab in advanced cancers. Overall study context: It was ivuxolimab, an agonistic anti-OX40 (CD134) antibody, that patients were treated with. Findings of the study overall: There were, on average, more expanded clones in CD8+ T cells than in CD4+.

Repertoires were generated with immunoSEQ multiplex PCR, while TCRdb's copy carries only in-frame clones and drops some. This sample has over 13,000 clones; 70% occur once, and the top ten carry roughly 36%. This CDR3 is 14 amino acids long. Germline V CDR1 and CDR2: SGHRS, YFSETQ. This clone has only a few counts. The target antigen is unknown. At one end, the junction sequence differs from germline, possibly due to a read error. Other DNA variants within this sample encode the same CDR3. This receptor was identified in an adult with an advanced solid tumor such as melanoma, head and neck, liver or kidney cancer. V is TRBV5-1 and J is TRBJ1-2, with D hard to call. This specimen consisted of CD4+ or CD8+ T cells sorted from blood, obtained in a trial of the OX40 agonist ivuxolimab. For the CDR3, the DNA is TGTGCCAGCAGCTTGGCAATGGACCCCGGGGGCTACACCTTC. The encoded protein is CASSLAMDPGGYTF.